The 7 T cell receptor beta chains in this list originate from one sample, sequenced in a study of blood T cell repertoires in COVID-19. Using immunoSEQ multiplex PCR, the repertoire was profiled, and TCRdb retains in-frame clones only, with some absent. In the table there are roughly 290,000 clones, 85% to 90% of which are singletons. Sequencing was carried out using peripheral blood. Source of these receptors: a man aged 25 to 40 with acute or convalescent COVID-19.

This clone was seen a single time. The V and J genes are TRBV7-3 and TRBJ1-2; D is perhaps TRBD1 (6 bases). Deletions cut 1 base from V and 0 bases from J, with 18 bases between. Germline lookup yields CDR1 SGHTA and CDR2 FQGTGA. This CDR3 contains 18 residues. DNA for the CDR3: TGTGCCAGCAGCTTAATACAGGGCAATTTGCTAGCTAACTATGGCTACACCTTC. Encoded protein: CASSLIQGNLLANYGYTF.

This CDR3 is CASSLSGLYGYTF. Written as DNA, the CDR3 is TGTGCCAGCAGCTTGTCGGGATTATATGGCTACACCTTC. The chain employs TRBV5-6 and TRBJ1-2, with no clear D. There are 13 residues in the CDR3. The V end was cut by 1 base, the J end by 5 bases, with 9 bases between. CDR1 and CDR2 from the germline V gene are SGHDT and YYEEEE.

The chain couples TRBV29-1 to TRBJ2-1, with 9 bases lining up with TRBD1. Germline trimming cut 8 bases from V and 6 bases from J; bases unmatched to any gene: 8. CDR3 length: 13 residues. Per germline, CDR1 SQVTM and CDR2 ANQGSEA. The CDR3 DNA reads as TGCAGCCTCGGGGACAGGGAATTCAATGAGCAGTTCTTC. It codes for CSLGDREFNEQFF.

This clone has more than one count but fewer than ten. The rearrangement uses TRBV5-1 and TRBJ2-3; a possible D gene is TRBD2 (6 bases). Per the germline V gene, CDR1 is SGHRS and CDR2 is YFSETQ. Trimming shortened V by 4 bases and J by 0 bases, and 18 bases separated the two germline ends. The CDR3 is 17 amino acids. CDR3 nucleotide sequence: TGCGCCAGCAGCGGAGGGACCTATGGTTGGAGCACAGATACGCAGTATTTT. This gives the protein CASSGGTYGWSTDTQYF. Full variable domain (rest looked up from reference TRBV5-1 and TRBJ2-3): KAGVTQTPRYLIKTRGQQVTLSCSPISGHRSVSWYQQTPGQGLQFLFEYFSETQRNKGNFPGRFSGRQFSNSRSEMNVSTLELGDSALYLCASSGGTYGWSTDTQYFGPGTRLTVL.

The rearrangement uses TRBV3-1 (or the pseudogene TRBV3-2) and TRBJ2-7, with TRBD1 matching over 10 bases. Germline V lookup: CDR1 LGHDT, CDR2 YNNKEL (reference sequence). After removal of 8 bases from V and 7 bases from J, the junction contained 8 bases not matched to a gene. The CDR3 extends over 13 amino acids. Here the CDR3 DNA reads TGTGCCAGCGGGCGACAGGGGGCCTGGGAGCAGTACTTC. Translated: CASGRQGAWEQYF.

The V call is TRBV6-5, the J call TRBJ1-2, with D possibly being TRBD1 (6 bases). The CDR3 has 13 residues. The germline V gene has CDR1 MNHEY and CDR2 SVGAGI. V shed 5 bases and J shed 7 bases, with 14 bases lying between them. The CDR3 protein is CASSLDRFSGYTF. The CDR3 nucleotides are TGTGCCAGCAGTCTAGACAGGTTCTCTGGCTACACCTTC.

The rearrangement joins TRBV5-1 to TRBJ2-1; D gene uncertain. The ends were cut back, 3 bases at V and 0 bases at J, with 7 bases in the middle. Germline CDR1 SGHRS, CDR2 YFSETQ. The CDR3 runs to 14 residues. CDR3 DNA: TGCGCCAGCAGCTACTTTAACTCCTACAATGAGCAGTTCTTC. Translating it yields CASSYFNSYNEQFF.